This TCR beta chain was captured in a study of blood T cell repertoires in COVID-19. Study information: Samples came from the United States, Italy and Spain, spanning acute and convalescent COVID-19. T cells, B-cell-depleted T cells, or PBMCs provided the cDNA or gDNA that served as material.

V was clipped by 3 bases and J by 1 base, with 16 bases between them. The CDR3 covers 16 residues. Germline V gene data show CDR1 as SGHDT and CDR2 as YYEEEE. In its sample, this clone was seen a few times. Method: immunoSEQ multiplex PCR; TCRdb's copy keeps in-frame clones and lacks some. The sample holds 250,000 to 300,000 clones; around 87% are singletons and the top ten take 2.2%. The origin of this receptor is a woman between 50 and 59 years old who had recovered from COVID-19. The sample comprised peripheral blood. V gene TRBV5-6 combines with J gene TRBJ1-1, with a weak D call TRBD1 (5 bases). CDR3 amino acids: CASSSNLLGGNTEAFF. The CDR3 DNA reads TGTGCCAGCAGCTCGAACCTTCTGGGGGGGAACACTGAAGCTTTCTTT. Together with reference TRBV5-6 and TRBJ1-1, the CDR3 gives the full variable domain: DAGVTQSPTHLIKTRGQQVTLRCSPKSGHDTVSWYQQALGQGPQFIFQYYEEEERQRGNFPDRFSGHQFPNYSSELNVNALLLGDSALYLCASSSNLLGGNTEAFFGQGTRLTVV.